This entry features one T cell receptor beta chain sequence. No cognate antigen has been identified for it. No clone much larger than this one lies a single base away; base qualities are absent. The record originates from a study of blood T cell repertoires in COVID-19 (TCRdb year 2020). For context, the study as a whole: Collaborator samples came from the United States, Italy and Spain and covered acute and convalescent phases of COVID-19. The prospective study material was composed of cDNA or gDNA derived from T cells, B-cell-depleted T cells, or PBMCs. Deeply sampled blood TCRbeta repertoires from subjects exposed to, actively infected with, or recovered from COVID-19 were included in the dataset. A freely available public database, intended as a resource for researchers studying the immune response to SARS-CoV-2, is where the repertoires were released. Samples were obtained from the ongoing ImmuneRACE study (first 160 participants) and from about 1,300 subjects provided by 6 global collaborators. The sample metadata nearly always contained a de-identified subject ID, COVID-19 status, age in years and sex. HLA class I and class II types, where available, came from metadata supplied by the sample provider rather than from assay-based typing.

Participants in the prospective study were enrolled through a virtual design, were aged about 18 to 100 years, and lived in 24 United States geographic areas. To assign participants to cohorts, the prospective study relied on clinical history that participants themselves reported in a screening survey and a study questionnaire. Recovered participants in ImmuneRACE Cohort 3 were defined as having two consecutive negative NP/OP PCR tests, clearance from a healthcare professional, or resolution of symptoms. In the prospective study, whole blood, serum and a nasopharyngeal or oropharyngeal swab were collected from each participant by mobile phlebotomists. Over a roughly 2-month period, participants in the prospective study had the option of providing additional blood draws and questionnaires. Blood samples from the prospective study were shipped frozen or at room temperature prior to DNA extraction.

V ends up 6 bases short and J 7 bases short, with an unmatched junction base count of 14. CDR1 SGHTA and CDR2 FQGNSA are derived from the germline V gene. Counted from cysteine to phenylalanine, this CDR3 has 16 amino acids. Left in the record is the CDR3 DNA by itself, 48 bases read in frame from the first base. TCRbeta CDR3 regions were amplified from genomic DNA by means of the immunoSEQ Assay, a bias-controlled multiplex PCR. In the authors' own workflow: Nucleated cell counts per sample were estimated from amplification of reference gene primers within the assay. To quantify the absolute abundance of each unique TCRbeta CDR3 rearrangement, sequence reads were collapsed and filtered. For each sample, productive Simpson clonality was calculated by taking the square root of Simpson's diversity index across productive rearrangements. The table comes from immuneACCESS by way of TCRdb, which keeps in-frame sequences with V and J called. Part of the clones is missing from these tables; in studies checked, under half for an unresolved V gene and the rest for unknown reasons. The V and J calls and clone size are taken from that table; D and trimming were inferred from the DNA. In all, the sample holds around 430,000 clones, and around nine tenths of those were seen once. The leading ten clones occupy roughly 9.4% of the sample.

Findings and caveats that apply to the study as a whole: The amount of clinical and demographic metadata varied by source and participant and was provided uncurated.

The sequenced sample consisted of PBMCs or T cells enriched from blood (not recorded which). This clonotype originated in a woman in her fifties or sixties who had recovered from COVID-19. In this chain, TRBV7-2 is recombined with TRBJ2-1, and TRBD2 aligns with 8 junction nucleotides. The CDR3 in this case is CASRHTGGTGGNEQFF. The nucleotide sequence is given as TGTGCCAGCAGGCATACAGGAGGTACGGGGGGGAATGAGCAGTTCTTC. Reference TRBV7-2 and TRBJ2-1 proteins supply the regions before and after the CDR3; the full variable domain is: GAGVSQSPSNKVTEKGKDVELRCDPISGHTALYWYRQSLGQGLEFLIYFQGNSAPDKSGLPSDRFSAERTGGSVSTLTIQRTQQEDSAVYLCASRHTGGTGGNEQFFGPGTRLTVL.